These T cell receptor beta chains were read from a single sample in a study of spatial heterogeneity in lung cancer. In TCRdb, the 5' RACE reads were re-called with MiXCR into one record per CDR3 protein. The table shows approximately 39,000 distinct CDR3 sequences, with less than 8.5% occurring only once. Specimen: PBMCs, collected at surgery. Source of these receptors: a female donor with early-stage non-small cell lung cancer. Both conserved end residues are trimmed from each CDR3. Expanded clones are given a class, and other clones once, few, many or no size at all.

j_call: TRBJ2-1; clone_size: many; v_call: TRBV20-1; cdr3_aa: SARDVLGSSYNEQF
j_call: TRBJ2-1; clone_size: many; v_call: TRBV20-1; cdr3_aa: SAKGGAGADEQF
j_call: TRBJ1-6; clone_size: many; v_call: TRBV5-1; cdr3_aa: ASSAPTGGSSPLH
j_call: TRBJ2-1; clone_size: many; v_call: TRBV7-2; cdr3_aa: ASSQGLAGDEQF
j_call: TRBJ2-1; clone_size: .; v_call: TRBV20-1; cdr3_aa: SATQQGGAFYNEQF
j_call: TRBJ2-3; clone_size: many; v_call: TRBV5-1; cdr3_aa: ASSFQADTQY
j_call: TRBJ2-7; clone_size: many; v_call: TRBV11-3; cdr3_aa: ASSPTPSYEQY
j_call: TRBJ2-5; clone_size: few; v_call: TRBV5-1; cdr3_aa: ASSGQTSGSETQY
j_call: TRBJ1-1; clone_size: many; v_call: TRBV3-1; cdr3_aa: ASSQAPANTEAF
j_call: TRBJ2-3; clone_size: many; v_call: TRBV14; cdr3_aa: ASSQDWRETDTQY
j_call: TRBJ1-1; clone_size: many; v_call: TRBV6-1; cdr3_aa: ASSEAGRSGNTEAF
j_call: TRBJ2-7; clone_size: many; v_call: TRBV4-1; cdr3_aa: ASSDRVSYEQY
j_call: TRBJ2-1; clone_size: many; v_call: TRBV20-1; cdr3_aa: SASRGRTEQF
j_call: TRBJ1-2; clone_size: many; v_call: TRBV7-9; cdr3_aa: ASSLAMGYGYT
j_call: TRBJ2-2; clone_size: few; v_call: TRBV25-1; cdr3_aa: ASSELMGSNTGELF
j_call: TRBJ2-3; clone_size: many; v_call: TRBV15; cdr3_aa: ATSRDSFTDTQY
j_call: TRBJ1-1; clone_size: few; v_call: TRBV6-2/TRBV6-3; cdr3_aa: ASSYRQDRDSTEAF
j_call: TRBJ1-4; clone_size: few; v_call: TRBV5-1; cdr3_aa: ASSLSTTRDEKLF
j_call: TRBJ2-7; clone_size: many; v_call: TRBV20-1; cdr3_aa: SARGARDRGLYEQY
j_call: TRBJ1-1; clone_size: few; v_call: TRBV5-6; cdr3_aa: ASSGGTGGHTEAF
j_call: TRBJ2-3; clone_size: many; v_call: TRBV29-1; cdr3_aa: SVERVAGADTQY
j_call: TRBJ2-2; clone_size: few; v_call: TRBV6-5; cdr3_aa: ASSPGQGGRELF
j_call: TRBJ2-3; clone_size: many; v_call: TRBV5-1; cdr3_aa: ASSPHGPDTQY
j_call: TRBJ2-1; clone_size: medium-sized; v_call: TRBV5-1; cdr3_aa: ASSLLAGGNNEQF
j_call: TRBJ1-1; clone_size: .; v_call: TRBV6-5; cdr3_aa: ASATYPLESRAF
j_call: TRBJ2-7; clone_size: .; v_call: TRBV18; cdr3_aa: ASGTYSYEQY
j_call: TRBJ2-1; clone_size: few; v_call: TRBV18; cdr3_aa: ASSPILAGGDEQF
j_call: TRBJ1-5; clone_size: few; v_call: TRBV5-6; cdr3_aa: ASSRLGTAGNQPQH
j_call: TRBJ2-2; clone_size: many; v_call: TRBV6-6; cdr3_aa: ASRVGMNTGELF
j_call: TRBJ1-1; clone_size: many; v_call: TRBV2; cdr3_aa: AIPDRGLYKMNTEAF
j_call: TRBJ1-4; clone_size: once; v_call: TRBV7-9; cdr3_aa: ASSFSGGREKLF
j_call: TRBJ2-3; clone_size: .; v_call: TRBV7-9; cdr3_aa: ASSFRPSGDKDTQY
j_call: TRBJ2-5; clone_size: .; v_call: TRBV10-3; cdr3_aa: AIMALAGAGETQY
j_call: TRBJ2-3; clone_size: many; v_call: TRBV18; cdr3_aa: ASSPIAGTTDTQY
j_call: TRBJ2-2; clone_size: .; v_call: TRBV20-1; cdr3_aa: SARDGGRSNTGELF
j_call: TRBJ2-3; clone_size: .; v_call: TRBV5-6; cdr3_aa: ASTPGRGREDTQY
j_call: TRBJ2-7; clone_size: .; v_call: TRBV6-1; cdr3_aa: ASASNALLSYEQY
j_call: TRBJ1-4; clone_size: many; v_call: TRBV14; cdr3_aa: ASSPGTGSWKGLF
j_call: TRBJ2-3; clone_size: few; v_call: TRBV20-1; cdr3_aa: SARDSVSGPDTQY
j_call: TRBJ1-2; clone_size: few; v_call: TRBV20-1; cdr3_aa: SARDPKTGSGNGYT
j_call: TRBJ2-3; clone_size: few; v_call: TRBV2; cdr3_aa: ASSEARAGGSTDTQY
j_call: TRBJ1-6; clone_size: few; v_call: TRBV6-5; cdr3_aa: ASSYSGVNSPLH
j_call: TRBJ2-5; clone_size: .; v_call: TRBV18; cdr3_aa: ASSPGTSAQTQY
j_call: TRBJ2-5; clone_size: .; v_call: TRBV4-2; cdr3_aa: ASRPAGGLQETQY
j_call: TRBJ1-1; clone_size: many; v_call: TRBV20-1; cdr3_aa: SARMPGQNTEAF